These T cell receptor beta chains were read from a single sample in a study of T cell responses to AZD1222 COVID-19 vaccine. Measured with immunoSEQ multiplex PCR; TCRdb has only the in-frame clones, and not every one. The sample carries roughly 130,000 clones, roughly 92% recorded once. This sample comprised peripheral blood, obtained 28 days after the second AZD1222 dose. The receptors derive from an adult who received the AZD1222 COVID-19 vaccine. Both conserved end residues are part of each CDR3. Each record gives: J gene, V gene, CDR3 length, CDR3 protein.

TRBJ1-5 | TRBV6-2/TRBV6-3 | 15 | CASSYSTGGGQPQHF
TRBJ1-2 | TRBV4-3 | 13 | CASSQPGRYGYTF
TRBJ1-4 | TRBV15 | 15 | CATSRGPQDREKLFF
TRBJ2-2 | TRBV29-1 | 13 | CSVLPQGTGELFF
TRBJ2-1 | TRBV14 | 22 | CASSPSGGASGRVRTLGNEQFF
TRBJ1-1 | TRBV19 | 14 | CASSMRGLNTEAFF
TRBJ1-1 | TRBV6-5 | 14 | CASSPGQGGTEAFF
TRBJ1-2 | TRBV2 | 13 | CASSTRVGYGYTF
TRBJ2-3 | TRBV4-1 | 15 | CASMRARATTDTQYF
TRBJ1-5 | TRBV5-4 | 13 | CASSLEASQPQHF
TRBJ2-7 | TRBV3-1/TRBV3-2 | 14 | CASSPGTGAYEQYF
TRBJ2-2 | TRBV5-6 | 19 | CASSLVGLAGGLNTGELFF
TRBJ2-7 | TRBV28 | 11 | CASRTTYEQYF
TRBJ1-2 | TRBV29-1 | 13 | CSVVTGDNYGYTF
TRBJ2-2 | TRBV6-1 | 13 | CASSEVVPGELFF
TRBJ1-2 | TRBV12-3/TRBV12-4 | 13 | CASSLAPGDGYTF
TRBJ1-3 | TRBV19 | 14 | CASSAGQGGNTIYF
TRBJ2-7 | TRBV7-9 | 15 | CASSLLGGTGYEQYF
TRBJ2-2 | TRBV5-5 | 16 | CASSWTGTPTPGELFF
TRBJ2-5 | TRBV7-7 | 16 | CASSQGGLAGEETQYF
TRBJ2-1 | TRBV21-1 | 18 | CASSKSGRERDRGDEQFF
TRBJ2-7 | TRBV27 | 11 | CASSAGHEQYF
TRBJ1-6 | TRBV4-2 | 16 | CASSQDRAAASPPLHF
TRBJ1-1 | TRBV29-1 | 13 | CSVQQGQNTEAFF
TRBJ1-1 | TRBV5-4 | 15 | CASREQGAGNTEAFF
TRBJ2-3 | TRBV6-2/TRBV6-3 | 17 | CASSYSGGAIYTDTQYF
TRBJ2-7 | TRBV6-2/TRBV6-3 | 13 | CASSYSNSYEQYF
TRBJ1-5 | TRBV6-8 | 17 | CASTLGQEGDCNQPQHF
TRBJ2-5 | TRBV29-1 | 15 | CSVGWGGHPQETQYF
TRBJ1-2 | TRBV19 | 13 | CASSIDQDRGYTF
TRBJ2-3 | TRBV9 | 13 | CASSRQGTDTQYF
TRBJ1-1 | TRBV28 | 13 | CASSRIGEIEAFF